This T cell receptor (beta chain) came from a study of cytomegalovirus exposure and HLA in healthy donors. The germline V gene has CDR1 WSHSY and CDR2 SAAADI. The V gene lost 0 bases and the J gene lost 5 bases, with 5 bases spanning the gap. The CDR3 spans 13 residues. The PCR used 60 Vbeta and 13 Jbeta primers. Profiling relied on immunoSEQ multiplex PCR, and the TCRdb table lists in-frame clones only, not all of them. The sample holds 170,000 or so clones, around 80% seen once. The chain joins TRBV10-2 to TRBJ1-5; no firm D call. This TCR came from a man younger than 35 in good health and CMV-seronegative. The specimen sequenced was PBMCs. CDR3 bases: TGCGCCAGCAGTGAGTCCCGTTATCAGCCCCAGCATTTT. Translated: CASSESRYQPQHF.